This entry lists 22 T cell receptor beta chains sequenced from one sample in a study of T cells in Graves' hyperthyroidism and ophthalmopathy (dated by TCRdb to the late 2010s). Libraries were prepared through multiplex PCR. Sequencing relied on an Illumina HiSeq 2000. TCR beta CDR3 regions were amplified from RNA transcripts. The TCR CDR3 was subjected to a first round of RT-PCR using the HTBI primer set and the Qiagen OneStep RT-PCR kit. Starting from the raw public reads, TCRdb applied fastp trimming at Q25, assembled clones with MiXCR and retained in-frame beta chains. Entries that share a CDR3 protein sequence are merged under the most common genes and DNA. The sample includes 400,000 or so distinct CDR3 sequences, with around 13% observed a single time. Roughly 21% of the sample rests with the top ten. The sequencing sample was made of blood. These receptors originate from a woman aged 25 to 39 with Graves' ophthalmopathy.

At least ten counts were recorded for this clonotype. The chain links TRBV9 to TRBJ2-5; 9 nucleotides match TRBD2. This CDR3 contains 13 residues. The V and J ends lost 4 bases and 5 bases, in that order; junction bases with no gene match: 3. From germline, CDR1 is SGDLS and CDR2 YYNGEE. CDR3 sequence: CASSSGGWETQYF. The CDR3 DNA follows: TGTGCCAGCAGCAGCGGGGGGTGGGAGACCCAGTACTTC. The full variable domain, in which reference TRBV9 and TRBJ2-5 provide the parts outside the CDR3, is DSGVTQTPKHLITATGQRVTLRCSPRSGDLSVYWYQQSLDQGLQFLIQYYNGEERAKGNILERFSAQQFPDLHSELNLSSLELGDSALYFCASSSGGWETQYFGPGTRLLVL.

V gene TRBV2 combines with J gene TRBJ2-7; TRBD2 aligns across 12 bases. From germline, CDR1 is SNHLY and CDR2 FYNNEI. This CDR3 contains 15 residues. Unmatched junction bases numbered 4, after V lost 4 bases and J lost 3 bases. The CDR3 DNA is TGTGCCAGCAGTGGACTAGCGGGGGTGGGCTACGAGCAGTACTTC. Its translation is CASSGLAGVGYEQYF.

The sample holds a few counts of this clonotype. This chain connects TRBV27 to TRBJ2-1, with unresolved D. The CDR3 loop spans 14 amino acids. The germline V and J ends were trimmed by 5 bases and 11 bases, with 19 bases remaining between them. Germline assignment: CDR1 MNHEY and CDR2 SMNVEV (reference sequence). Written as DNA, the CDR3 is TGTGCCAGCAGTCCAGACTCATCGGGCACAAAGCAGTTCTTC. This encodes CASSPDSSGTKQFF.

This clonotype has at least ten counts. This chain uses TRBV6-1 with TRBJ2-1, with 9 bases that match TRBD2. Germline CDR1 reads MNHNS; CDR2 reads SASEGT. This CDR3 contains 16 residues. Unmatched junction bases numbered 10, after V lost 2 bases and J lost 8 bases. The CDR3 coding sequence is TGTGCCAGCAGTGAAAGGCGTCTAGCGGGGCTAGATGAGCAGTTCTTC. Translation gives CASSERRLAGLDEQFF.

This clonotype has only a few counts. The rearrangement links TRBV14 to TRBJ1-3; 11 bases are shared with TRBD1. Germline V gene data show CDR1 as SGHDN and CDR2 as FVKESK. Trimming took 3 bases from V and 0 from J; bases not matched to a gene: 7. There are 18 residues in the CDR3. The CDR3 loop is CASSHPRTGGHSGNTIYF. In DNA form, the CDR3 reads TGTGCCAGCAGCCACCCCAGGACAGGGGGCCACTCTGGAAACACCATATATTTT.

The V gene is TRBV7-3, the J gene TRBJ2-2, with D tentatively TRBD1 (5 bases). V dropped 4 bases and J dropped 3 bases, with 9 bases sitting between them. This CDR3 is built from 14 residues. Germline V gene sequence: CDR1 SGHTA, CDR2 FQGTGA. CDR3 residues: CASSSSGYTGELFF. CDR3 coding DNA: TGTGCCAGCAGCTCCTCAGGGTACACCGGGGAGCTGTTTTTT.

This chain connects TRBV19 to TRBJ2-2, with a tentative D call TRBD1 (6 bases). This CDR3 has 15 amino acids. Germline V lookup: CDR1 LNHDA, CDR2 SQIVND (reference sequence). Trimming left V 7 bases short and J 2 bases short, with 14 bases between. The CDR3 sequence: CASTPGTPNTGELFF. CDR3 bases: TGTGCCAGTACTCCTGGGACACCAAACACCGGGGAGCTGTTTTTT.

The rearrangement links TRBV5-4 to TRBJ2-3; 8 nucleotides align to TRBD1. This CDR3 has 18 residues. CDR1 SGHNT and CDR2 YYREEE come from the germline V gene (reference sequence). V lost 4 bases and J lost 0; bases outside the gene matches: 13. CDR3 loop: CASSRRRATGVSTDTQYF. In DNA form, the CDR3 reads TGTGCCAGCAGCCGACGACGCGCGACAGGGGTGAGCACAGATACGCAGTATTTT.

There are many counts of this clonotype. The chain uses TRBV20-1 and TRBJ2-1, with TRBD2 as a possible D gene (5 bases). The germline gives CDR1 DFQATT, CDR2 SNEGSKA (reference sequence). The CDR3 loop spans 17 amino acids. V dropped 4 bases and J dropped 3 bases, with 22 bases sitting between them. CDR3 coding DNA: TGCAGTGCTACCGGGCGAGGGCTTAACTTCAACTACAATGAGCAGTTCTTC. Its protein product is CSATGRGLNFNYNEQFF.

This clonotype was recorded many times. J is TRBJ2-1 and V is TRBV27; D may be TRBD2 (7 bases). Germline assignment: CDR1 MNHEY and CDR2 SMNVEV (reference sequence). V gave up 5 bases and J gave up 7 bases, with 21 bases separating them. The CDR3 length is 16 residues. CDR3 in DNA: TGTGCCAGCAGTCCCCTGGGCTACGGGGGGCTTAATGAGCAGTTCTTC. Translated: CASSPLGYGGLNEQFF.

Ten or more counts support this clonotype. The chain combines TRBV4-1 with TRBJ2-7; D is perhaps TRBD1 (6 bases). Germline CDR1 is MGHRA and CDR2 is YSYEKL. Trimming removed 6 bases at V and 6 bases at J, with 18 bases between. The CDR3 is made up of 14 amino acids. The CDR3 here is CASSRTGYLGEQYF. The CDR3 DNA sequence: TGCGCCAGCAGTCGAACAGGGTACCTGGGCGAGCAGTACTTC.

This clonotype was detected only a few times. The chain uses TRBV27 and TRBJ1-2; D may be TRBD1 (5 bases). Trimming took off 6 bases at V and 8 bases at J, with 13 bases between the two ends. Germline CDR1 and CDR2: MNHEY and SMNVEV (reference sequence). The CDR3 totals 12 residues. The DNA of the CDR3 is TGTGCCAGCAGCCCAGGGAGGTACGGCTACACCTTC. The encoded protein is CASSPGRYGYTF.

The chain is built from TRBV7-9 and TRBJ2-7, with D tentatively TRBD2 (5 bases). The germline V gene encodes CDR1 SEHNR and CDR2 FQNEAQ (reference sequence). The CDR3 consists of 12 residues. Trimming removed 8 bases from V and 1 base from J, with 9 bases in between. DNA of the CDR3: TGTGCCAGCGGGAGTCCTTCCTACGAGCAGTACTTC. It yields the protein CASGSPSYEQYF.

The sample holds many counts of this clonotype. The CDR3 region has the DNA TGTGCCAGCAGCTTATTAGCGGGGGGGCCCCGGGGTACAGATACGCAGTATTTT. Translating it yields CASSLLAGGPRGTDTQYF. J is TRBJ2-3 and V is TRBV7-2; 11 bases line up with TRBD2. Germline trimming cut 2 bases from V and 3 bases from J; bases unmatched to any gene: 10. The germline V gene encodes CDR1 SGHTA and CDR2 FQGNSA. The CDR3 has 18 residues.

This clonotype is a singleton in its sample. The J gene is TRBJ1-2, the V gene TRBV19; 10 bases fit TRBD1. Germline CDR1 is LNHDA and CDR2 is SQIVND (reference sequence). The ends lost 10 bases at V and 2 bases at J; junction bases unmatched: 4. This CDR3 is built from 13 residues. The CDR3 coding sequence is TGTGCCACCCGGGGACAGGGGAACTATGGCTACACCTTC. Its translation: CATRGQGNYGYTF.

This clonotype was detected ten times or more. This chain links TRBV6-1 with TRBJ2-1; D remains unclear. Germline V gives CDR1 MNHNS, CDR2 SASEGT. V was shortened by 7 bases and J by 6 bases, with 10 bases between the two germline ends. CDR3 length equals 12 residues. This CDR3 reads CASNRVGNEQFF. Here the CDR3 DNA reads TGTGCCAGCAACAGAGTGGGCAATGAGCAGTTCTTC.

The V and J genes are TRBV6-1 and TRBJ2-3, with D perhaps matching TRBD1 or TRBD2 (5 bases each). Germline-derived CDR1 and CDR2 are MNHNS and SASEGT. This CDR3 region has 13 residues. The V end was cut by 6 bases, the J end by 6 bases, with 13 bases between. The CDR3 DNA is TGTGCCAGCAGAAGGGACCGAAGGGATACGCAGTATTTT. Protein product: CASRRDRRDTQYF.

The chain is built from TRBV2 and TRBJ2-7; D is ambiguous. Trimming pared 0 bases from V and 6 bases from J, leaving 12 bases between. This CDR3 comprises 14 residues. Germline V gene sequence: CDR1 SNHLY, CDR2 FYNNEI. The DNA of the CDR3 is TGTGCCAGCAGTGAAGCCAGCCTTCCCTCCGAGCAGTACTTC. This translates into CASSEASLPSEQYF. Combining the CDR3 with reference TRBV2 and TRBJ2-7 gives the whole variable domain EPEVTQTPSHQVTQMGQEVILRCVPISNHLYFYWYRQILGQKVEFLVSFYNNEISEKSEIFDDQFSVERPDGSNFTLKIRSTKLEDSAMYFCASSEASLPSEQYFGPGTRLTVT.

The gene calls are TRBV6-1 and TRBJ1-1, with TRBD1 matching 7 bases. Unmatched junction bases numbered 8, after V lost 7 bases and J lost 0 bases. Germline CDR1 and CDR2: MNHNS and SASEGT. The CDR3 loop spans 15 amino acids. As DNA, the CDR3 is TGTGCCAGCAAAACACGAGGGGGCCTGAACACTGAAGCTTTCTTT. Its translation is CASKTRGGLNTEAFF.

This clonotype was counted at least ten times. V gene TRBV7-9 combines with J gene TRBJ1-5; tentatively, D is TRBD1 (5 bases). Trimming cost V 3 bases and J 0 bases, with 12 bases left between them. The V gene's germline CDR1 is SEHNR and CDR2 FQNEAQ (reference sequence). CDR3 length: 16 residues. In DNA form, the CDR3 reads TGTGCCAGCAGCTTCGGGACCCCGAATAGCAATCAGCCCCAGCATTTT. Protein product: CASSFGTPNSNQPQHF.

The chain combines TRBV7-3 with TRBJ2-3, with D possibly being TRBD1 or TRBD2 (6 bases each). The CDR3 has 16 amino acids. Deletions cut 2 bases from V and 4 bases from J, with 16 bases between. Per germline, CDR1 SGHTA and CDR2 FQGTGA. CDR3 coding DNA: TGTGCCAGCAGCTTACTCCCGGGGGCCCAGGCAGATACGCAGTATTTT. Protein product: CASSLLPGAQADTQYF.

This clonotype was seen only a few times. V is TRBV6-1 and J is TRBJ1-5; D ambiguous. CDR1 and CDR2 from the germline V gene are MNHNS and SASEGT. Trimming took off 5 bases at V and 0 bases at J, with 11 bases between the two ends. This CDR3 is built from 15 residues. The DNA for the CDR3 is TGTGCCAGCAGTACCGAGGGCGTTAGCAATCAGCCCCAGCATTTT. Its translation: CASSTEGVSNQPQHF.